A single sample gave rise to the 6 T cell receptor beta chains below, sequenced in a study of T-cell reconstitution after alpha-beta-depleted transplantation in children. Researchers prepared the TCRbeta library using unique molecular identifiers, the study reports. MiXCR, applied by TCRdb to the PCR reads, yields one record per CDR3 protein. The table has 300,000 to 400,000 distinct CDR3 sequences, approximately 12% seen once. The sample was PBMCs, taken from the stem cell graft. The receptors stem from a human donor who donated a stem cell graft to a child with Fanconi anemia.

This chain links TRBV20-1 with TRBJ1-2, with D hard to call. The CDR3 loop spans 13 amino acids. Germline V gives CDR1 DFQATT, CDR2 SNEGSKA (reference sequence). V lost 3 bases, J lost 2 bases, and 10 bases lay in between. CDR3 amino acids: CSASSRGNYGYTF. DNA for the CDR3: TGCAGTGCTAGTTCGCGGGGAAACTATGGCTACACCTTC.

This clonotype has just a few counts. This chain uses TRBV5-1 with TRBJ2-3; TRBD1 is a possible D gene (6 bases). Trimming took off 4 bases at V and 0 bases at J, with 9 bases between the two ends. CDR1 and CDR2 from the germline V gene are SGHRS and YFSETQ. This CDR3 spans 14 amino acids. CDR3 amino acids: CASSAQGSTDTQYF. DNA of the CDR3: TGCGCCAGCAGCGCCCAGGGGAGCACAGATACGCAGTATTTT.

This clonotype was seen only a few times. J is TRBJ2-5 and V is TRBV5-6; TRBD2 matches 9 bases. Trimming took 0 bases from V and 0 from J; bases not matched to a gene: 6. The germline gives CDR1 SGHDT, CDR2 YYEEEE. The CDR3 totals 17 residues. The CDR3 loop reads CASSLGDSGGYQETQYF. The CDR3 coding sequence is TGTGCCAGCAGCTTGGGGGATAGCGGGGGCTACCAAGAGACCCAGTACTTC. Complete variable domain (other parts from reference TRBV5-6 and TRBJ2-5): DAGVTQSPTHLIKTRGQQVTLRCSPKSGHDTVSWYQQALGQGPQFIFQYYEEEERQRGNFPDRFSGHQFPNYSSELNVNALLLGDSALYLCASSLGDSGGYQETQYFGPGTRLLVL.

The table lists this clonotype with many counts. V usage is TRBV27 and J usage is TRBJ1-4, with D tentatively TRBD1 (6 bases). The CDR3 loop spans 14 amino acids. Trimming took 5 bases from V and 3 from J, leaving 10 bases between them. The germline gives CDR1 MNHEY, CDR2 SMNVEV (reference sequence). CDR3 DNA: TGTGCCAGCAGTCTACAGGGCTCTAATGAAAAACTGTTTTTT. It encodes CASSLQGSNEKLFF. Based on the CDR3 plus reference TRBV27 and TRBJ1-4, the full variable domain is EAQVTQNPRYLITVTGKKLTVTCSQNMNHEYMSWYRQDPGLGLRQIYYSMNVEVTDKGDVPEGYKVSRKEKRNFPLILESPSPNQTSLYFCASSLQGSNEKLFFGSGTQLSVL.

The table lists this clonotype with many counts. This chain uses TRBV6-5 with TRBJ1-6, with D unclear. The CDR3 length is 13 residues. In germline, CDR1 is MNHEY, CDR2 SVGAGI. V lost 3 bases, J lost 9 bases, and 9 bases lay in between. The CDR3 region is CASSYYTGSPLHF. CDR3 in DNA: TGTGCCAGCAGTTATTACACGGGTTCACCCCTCCACTTT.

The rearrangement joins TRBV12-3 or TRBV12-4 to TRBJ2-3, with D unresolved. Trimming stripped 8 bases from V and 6 bases from J, with 15 bases between. This CDR3 spans 13 amino acids. CDR3 sequence reads: CASGLEFLDTQYF. Written as DNA, the CDR3 is TGTGCCAGCGGGCTAGAGTTTTTGGATACGCAGTATTTT.